This TCR beta chain stems from a study of neurological immune-mediated disorders (dated 2019 in TCRdb). Study-wide context: Peripheral blood TCR-beta repertoires from HTLV-I-associated myelopathy (HAM/TSP) patients, multiple sclerosis patients and healthy controls were compared by UMI-based sequencing. Technical triplicate libraries were sequenced to precisely calculate the variability in frequency of each individual clone. The 90 to 120 TCR-beta libraries covered PBMC samples along with longitudinal samples, technical triplicates, and paired sorted CD4+ and CD8+ T-cell subsets. The cohort was made up of about 65 subjects, consisting of some 15 HAM/TSP patients, roughly 35 multiple sclerosis patients and about 20 healthy controls. The full study reports these points: No identical CDR3 amino acid sequences were found to be shared among expanded clones across subjects, suggesting that TCR-beta repertoires were private in all groups. TCR clonal expansion was highest in HAM/TSP patients and lowest in MS patients, with MS patients falling below even healthy controls.

In the paper's terms, the time point label means: technical triplicate 2. For the unsorted PBMC libraries, 2 million PBMCs were stored in RNAlater at -80 degrees C until RNA extraction and were used to generate the libraries. Peripheral blood underwent Ficoll-Hypaque density gradient centrifugation to isolate PBMCs, which were then cryopreserved in liquid nitrogen. Trimming takes 5 bases from V and 10 bases from J, and the germline ends sit 18 bases apart. The germline V gene (reference sequence) provides CDR1 DFQATT and CDR2 SNEGSKA. The CDR3 holds 13 amino acids from the cysteine to the phenylalanine. CDR3 DNA only is kept here, 39 bases in frame from base 1. cDNA synthesis used template-switch 5'RACE with a primer carrying a 10-nucleotide random unique molecular identifier tagging each TCR transcript. Every sequencing run yielded over 170 million TCR-beta sequences covering 15-18 subjects. The RNeasy kit was used to extract total RNA. The KAPA Real-time Library Amplification kit was used to amplify TCR-beta VDJ regions with primers for the TCR constant region and the 5'RACE anchor. A first PCR added sample indexes and Illumina adaptors, after which a second PCR increased the library yield. After Ampure bead purification, the roughly 650 bp TCR product was size-selected on a 2% E-gel SizeSelection system. Before pooling, libraries had their quality checked on a Bioanalyzer, their concentration measured with Qubit, and their quantity determined with the Kapa Library Quantification kit. An Illumina HiSeq 2500 sequenced the libraries paired-end 2 x 150 bp. To increase sequence diversity, roughly 25-31% phiX was spiked into each library pool. As for the authors' bioinformatics: The quality-filtered reads were processed with the UMI-based MiGEC pipeline, whose error correction step removed more than 80% of the raw TCR sequences. IMGT germline references were used for aligning VDJ genes, and each clonotype was defined as a unique CDR3 amino acid sequence together with its V-J genes. Clonal expansion, Shannon diversity and CDR3 relatedness (CalcPairwiseDistances, ClusterSamples) were evaluated with VDJtools, and phylogenetic trees were built with CLCbio workbench. Clones with at least 8 unique UMIs were defined as expanded, with this threshold being based on coefficient-of-variation modelling across technical triplicates. TCRdb trimmed public reads at Q25 via fastp, called clones via MiXCR and kept in-frame beta chains. Rows with a matching CDR3 protein are joined into one entry that keeps the most common DNA and genes. The V and J calls here are based on TCRdb, not the publication. Within this sample are tens of thousands of distinct CDR3 sequences, with approximately 25% of them counted one time only. Clones ranked in the top ten supply under 5.5% of the sample.

This clonotype has a count of ten or more. Its antigen has not been determined. No quality values exist for individual bases; no much larger clone is one base distant. This chain is built from TRBV20-1 and TRBJ2-1; the D gene lacks a confident call. This sequence originates from a man aged 55 to 70 with HTLV-1-associated myelopathy (HAM/TSP). Sequencing input: PBMCs. CDR3 protein: CSAETQGVREQFF. The base sequence is TGCAGTGCTGAAACCCAAGGCGTTAGGGAGCAGTTCTTC.